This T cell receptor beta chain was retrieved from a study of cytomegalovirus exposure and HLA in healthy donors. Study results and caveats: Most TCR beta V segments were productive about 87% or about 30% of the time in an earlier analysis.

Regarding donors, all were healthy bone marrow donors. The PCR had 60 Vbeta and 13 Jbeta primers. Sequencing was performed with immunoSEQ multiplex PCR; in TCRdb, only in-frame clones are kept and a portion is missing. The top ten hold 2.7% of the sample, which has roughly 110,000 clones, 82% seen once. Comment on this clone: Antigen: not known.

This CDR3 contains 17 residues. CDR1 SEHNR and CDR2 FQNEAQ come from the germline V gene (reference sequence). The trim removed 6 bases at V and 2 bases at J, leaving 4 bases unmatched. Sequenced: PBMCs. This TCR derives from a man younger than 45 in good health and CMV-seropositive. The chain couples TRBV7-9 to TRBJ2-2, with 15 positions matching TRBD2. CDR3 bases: TGTGCCAGCAGTCGGACTAGCGGGGGGGTAAACACCGGGGAGCTGTTTTTT. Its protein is CASSRTSGGVNTGELFF.